This TCR beta chain appears in the sequencing data of a study of blood T cell repertoires in COVID-19. Study-wide context: T cells, B-cell-depleted T cells, or PBMCs supplied cDNA or gDNA.

Authors' processing steps: Using reference gene primer amplification, nucleated cell counts were estimated. Clones were read by immunoSEQ multiplex PCR, and TCRdb kept only the in-frame ones, dropping some. For V, J and clone size, that table is used; D and trimming come from the DNA. This table holds about 170,000 clones, 85% found once. This clone came up a few times. Between the trimmed V and J ends, which lost 6 bases and 7 bases, there was a span of 12 bases. The CDR3 runs 13 residues. The germline V gene has CDR1 SGHDN and CDR2 FVKESK. The source of this sequence is a woman aged 80 or over with COVID-19, enrolled during active disease. J is TRBJ2-2 and V is TRBV14, with D unresolved. Sequences were obtained from peripheral blood. The chain's CDR3 is CASSLINSGELFF. CDR3 in DNA: TGTGCCAGCAGTCTTATAAATAGCGGGGAGCTGTTTTTT.